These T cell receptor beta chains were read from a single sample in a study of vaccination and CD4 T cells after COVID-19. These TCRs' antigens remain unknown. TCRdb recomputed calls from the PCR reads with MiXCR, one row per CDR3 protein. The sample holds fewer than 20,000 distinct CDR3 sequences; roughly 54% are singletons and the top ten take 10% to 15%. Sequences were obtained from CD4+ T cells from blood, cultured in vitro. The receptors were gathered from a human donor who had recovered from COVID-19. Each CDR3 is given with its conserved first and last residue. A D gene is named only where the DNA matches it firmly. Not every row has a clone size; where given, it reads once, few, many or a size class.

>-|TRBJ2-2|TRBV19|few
TGTGCCAGTAGTAGACGACGGGGAACCGGGGAGCTGTTTTTT
CASSRRRGTGELFF
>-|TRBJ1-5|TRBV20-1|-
TGCAGTGCTCGAGGGGGGGCAAAGCAGCCCCAGCATTTT
CSARGGAKQPQHF
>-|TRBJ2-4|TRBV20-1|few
TGCAGTGCTAGAGATTCCTCAGGGGCGAAGTACTTC
CSARDSSGAKYF
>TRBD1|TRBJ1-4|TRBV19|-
TGTGCCAGTAGTATAATGAAAGGGACAGGGGAAAAACTGTTTTTT
CASSIMKGTGEKLFF
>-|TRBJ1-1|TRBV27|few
TGTGCCAGTCGACGGAGGGACATGGCTTTCTTT
CASRRRDMAFF
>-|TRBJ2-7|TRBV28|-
TGTGCCACCAGGGGCAGGGCGCCGACTTACGAGCAGTACTTC
CATRGRAPTYEQYF
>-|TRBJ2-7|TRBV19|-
TGTGCCAGTAGTATCCTACCCGGGACGCTGGGGGCGATGTACGAGCAGTACTTC
CASSILPGTLGAMYEQYF
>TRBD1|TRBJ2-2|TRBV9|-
TGTGCCAGCAGCAGAGAGGGACAGGGGGGCGGGGAGCTGTTTTTT
CASSREGQGGGELFF
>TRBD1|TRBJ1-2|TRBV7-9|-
TGTGCCAGCAGCTCCGGACAGGGGGCGTTTGGCTACACCTTC
CASSSGQGAFGYTF
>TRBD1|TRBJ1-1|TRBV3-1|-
TGTGCCAGCAGCCACAGGACAGGCGAGCCTTGGAACACTGAAGCTTTCTTT
CASSHRTGEPWNTEAFF
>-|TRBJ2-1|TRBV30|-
TGTGCCTGGGCGGGACACTTATCCTACAATGAGCAGTTCTTC
CAWAGHLSYNEQFF
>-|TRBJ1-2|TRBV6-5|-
TGTGCCAGCAGTTTGCAGGGTGACTATGGCTACACCTTC
CASSLQGDYGYTF
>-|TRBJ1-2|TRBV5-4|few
TGTGCCAGCAGCTCACAGGGAGTAAAGTATGGCTACACCTTC
CASSSQGVKYGYTF
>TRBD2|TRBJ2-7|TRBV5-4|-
TGTGCCAGCAGCCCTAGCGGGGAACTCTACGAGCAGTACTTC
CASSPSGELYEQYF
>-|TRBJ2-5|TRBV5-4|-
TGTGCCAGCAGCCCCGGAGGCTTTCAAGAGACCCAGTACTTC
CASSPGGFQETQYF
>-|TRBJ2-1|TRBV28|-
TGTGCCAGCAGAATCACGGATGAGCAGTTCTTC
CASRITDEQFF
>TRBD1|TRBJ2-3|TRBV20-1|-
TGCAGTGCGAGAGGACAGGGGGCACAGACCAGCACAGATACGCAGTATTTT
CSARGQGAQTSTDTQYF
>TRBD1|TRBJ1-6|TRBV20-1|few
TGCAGTGCTAGCCCAACCGGGACAGAGAATTCACCCCTCCACTTT
CSASPTGTENSPLHF
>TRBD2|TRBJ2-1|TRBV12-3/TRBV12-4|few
TGTGCCAGCAGCTCTACAAGCGGGAGCTCCTACAATGAGCAGTTCTTC
CASSSTSGSSYNEQFF
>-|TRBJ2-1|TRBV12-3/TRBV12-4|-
TGTGCCAGCAGTTGGGGGACGGGGGTCAGCTCCTACAATGAGCAGTTCTTC
CASSWGTGVSSYNEQFF
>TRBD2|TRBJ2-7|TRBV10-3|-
TGTGCCATCAGCCGGACTAGCGGGGGGAGTGACGAGCAGTACTTC
CAISRTSGGSDEQYF
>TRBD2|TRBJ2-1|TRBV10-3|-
TGTGCCATCAGTGCGACTAGCGGGGGGGCGGCTGAGCAGTTCTTC
CAISATSGGAAEQFF
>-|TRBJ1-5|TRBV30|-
TGTGCCTGGAGTCCAGACAAGTTCAATCAGCCCCAGCATTTT
CAWSPDKFNQPQHF
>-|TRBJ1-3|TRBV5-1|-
TGCGCCAGCAGCATCAGGGGAGCATCTGGAAACACCATATATTTT
CASSIRGASGNTIYF
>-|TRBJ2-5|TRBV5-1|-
TGCGCCAGCAGCGGAGGGGGAGAGACCCAGTACTTC
CASSGGGETQYF
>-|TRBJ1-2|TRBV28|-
TGTGCCAGCAGTTCGGCGGGACAACCAAAGGGTGGTGGCTACACCTTC
CASSSAGQPKGGGYTF
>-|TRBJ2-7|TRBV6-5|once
TGTGCCAGCAGTTACCCGAGGACTTTCAAGACCTACGAGCAGTACTTC
CASSYPRTFKTYEQYF
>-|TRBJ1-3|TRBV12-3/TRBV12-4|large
TGTGCCAGCAGTCAAAGAGGAAACACCATATATTTT
CASSQRGNTIYF
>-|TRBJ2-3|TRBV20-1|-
TGCAGTGCTAGACCTCCCGTGGACCCCACAGATACGCAGTATTTT
CSARPPVDPTDTQYF
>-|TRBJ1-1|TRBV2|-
TGTGCCAGCGACCGCACCGGGGGAAAGAACACTGAAGCTTTCTTT
CASDRTGGKNTEAFF